The rows below give T cell receptor beta chains drawn from one sample of a study of blood T cells in healthy people across ages. One entry per CDR3 protein results from TCRdb running MiXCR on the 5' RACE reads. Here the sample spans 950,000 to 1,200,000 distinct CDR3 sequences, around two fifths being singletons. The specimen sequenced was blood. The receptor source for this set is a man between 18 and 35 years old in good health. Each CDR3 is given with its conserved first and last residue. D genes are given only for firm matches. A clone size is listed for some rows: how often the clone was seen (once, few, many), or a class if it is expanded.

V gene	J gene	clone size	D gene	CDR3 protein	CDR3 DNA
TRBV3-1	TRBJ2-7	-	-	CASSQTRAEQYF	TGTGCCAGCAGCCAAACTAGGGCCGAGCAGTACTTC
TRBV20-1	TRBJ2-7	-	-	CSAGMTAANYEQYF	TGCAGTGCTGGAATGACAGCGGCTAACTACGAGCAGTACTTC
TRBV21-1	TRBJ1-4	-	-	CASSKGVFRATNEKLFF	TGTGCCAGCAGCAAAGGTGTCTTTAGGGCAACTAATGAAAAACTGTTTTTT
TRBV7-2	TRBJ2-4	-	-	CASSLYQTELKNIQYF	TGTGCCAGCAGCTTATATCAGACGGAACTGAAAAACATTCAGTACTTC
TRBV20-1	TRBJ1-2	-	-	CSASRPGANCGYTF	TGCAGTGCTAGTCGGCCAGGAGCTAACTGTGGCTACACCTTC
TRBV4-2	TRBJ2-3	-	-	CASSQALGAASTDTQYF	TGTGCCAGCAGCCAAGCTCTGGGTGCAGCTAGCACAGATACGCAGTATTTT
TRBV6-5	TRBJ2-2	-	TRBD2	CASSLAGGITGELFF	TGTGCCAGCAGCTTAGCGGGAGGGATCACCGGGGAGCTGTTTTTT
TRBV6-5	TRBJ1-1	few	TRBD1	CASTEGGYTEAFF	TGTGCCAGCACTGAAGGGGGCTATACTGAAGCTTTCTTT
TRBV7-2	TRBJ2-3	-	TRBD1	CASSADRFTDTQYF	TGTGCCAGCAGCGCGGACAGGTTCACAGATACGCAGTATTTT
TRBV20-1	TRBJ2-3	few	-	CSARSGETSTDTQYF	TGCAGTGCTAGATCGGGGGAGACTAGCACAGATACGCAGTATTTT
TRBV6-4	TRBJ1-6	once	-	CASTFGQRNSPLHF	TGTGCCAGCACCTTCGGACAGCGGAATTCACCCCTCCACTTT
TRBV3-1	TRBJ2-5	-	TRBD2	CASSQDFGGGSQETQYF	TGTGCCAGCAGCCAAGATTTTGGCGGGGGGAGCCAAGAGACCCAGTACTTC
TRBV29-1	TRBJ2-1	-	-	CSVEDRPGQQFF	TGCAGCGTTGAAGATCGACCGGGTCAGCAGTTCTTC
TRBV5-5	TRBJ1-1	few	-	CASSATGTTGTEAFF	TGTGCCAGCAGCGCCACCGGGACGACGGGGACTGAAGCTTTCTTT
TRBV20-1	TRBJ2-3	-	-	CSARFVGADTQYF	TGCAGTGCTAGATTCGTCGGCGCAGATACGCAGTATTTT
TRBV5-1	TRBJ2-3	-	TRBD2	CASASWGGSDTQYF	TGCGCCAGCGCTAGTTGGGGAGGGTCCGATACGCAGTATTTT
TRBV7-2	TRBJ2-3	-	-	CASSLWLGQDTQYF	TGTGCCAGCAGCTTATGGCTGGGTCAAGATACGCAGTATTTT
TRBV9	TRBJ2-3	few	-	CASSVEWDTDTQYF	TGTGCCAGCAGCGTCGAATGGGACACGGATACGCAGTATTTT
TRBV12-3/TRBV12-4	TRBJ2-7	few	-	CASSDRSNPEKYF	TGTGCCAGCAGTGACCGGTCAAACCCAGAAAAGTACTTC
TRBV20-1	TRBJ2-7	-	TRBD1	CSALDRTHDPYEQYF	TGCAGTGCACTGGACAGGACACACGACCCTTACGAGCAGTACTTC
TRBV4-2	TRBJ2-3	-	-	CASSQELPTGTDTQYF	TGTGCCAGCAGCCAAGAACTTCCGACAGGCACAGATACGCAGTATTTT
TRBV7-9	TRBJ2-7	many	-	CASSDGLKPGEQYF	TGTGCCAGCAGCGATGGACTTAAGCCCGGGGAGCAGTACTTC
TRBV4-1	TRBJ1-2	-	-	CASSQHQGIGYGYTF	TGCGCCAGCAGCCAACACCAGGGAATCGGCTATGGCTACACCTTC
TRBV27	TRBJ2-4	few	TRBD2	CAFQRGASTLAKNIQYF	TGTGCGTTCCAGCGGGGGGCCTCAACTTTAGCCAAAAACATTCAGTACTTC
TRBV29-1	TRBJ1-2	few	-	CSAWKPDGYTF	TGCAGCGCTTGGAAACCAGACGGCTACACCTTC
TRBV7-2	TRBJ2-5	-	TRBD2	CASSLGTSLYQETQYF	TGTGCCAGCAGCTTGGGGACTAGCTTATACCAAGAGACCCAGTACTTC
TRBV12-3/TRBV12-4	TRBJ2-3	-	-	CASRATGTTDMEYF	TGTGCCAGCAGGGCGACAGGAACAACAGATATGGAATATTTT
TRBV6-6	TRBJ1-4	-	-	CASSYSGVATNEKLFF	TGTGCCAGCAGTTACTCCGGGGTTGCAACTAATGAAAAACTGTTTTTT
TRBV13	TRBJ1-2	few	TRBD1	CASSFYTGGRNYGYTF	TGTGCCAGCAGCTTCTACACAGGGGGCCGGAACTATGGCTACACCTTC
TRBV7-8	TRBJ2-7	-	-	CASSLVKTGPANEQYF	TGTGCCAGCAGCTTGGTTAAGACGGGACCGGCCAATGAGCAGTACTTC
TRBV6-1	TRBJ1-5	few	TRBD1	CASSGIQGANQPQHF	TGTGCCAGCAGTGGCATTCAGGGGGCTAATCAGCCCCAGCATTTT
TRBV2	TRBJ2-3	-	-	CATHRATTDTQYF	TGTGCCACCCACCGGGCCACCACAGATACGCAGTATTTT
TRBV7-6	TRBJ2-1	-	-	CASSLAVGNGYEQFF	TGTGCCAGCAGCTTAGCAGTAGGTAACGGCTACGAGCAGTTCTTC
TRBV19	TRBJ1-5	-	-	CASSTGTSSNQPQHF	TGTGCCAGTAGTACGGGGACATCAAGCAATCAGCCCCAGCATTTT
TRBV12-3/TRBV12-4	TRBJ2-1	few	TRBD2	CASSLDPSGGNEQFF	TGTGCCAGCAGTTTAGACCCTAGCGGGGGTAATGAGCAGTTCTTC
TRBV12-3/TRBV12-4	TRBJ2-7	-	-	CASSLVGSGPIEERYF	TGTGCCAGCAGTTTAGTGGGTTCAGGCCCGATCGAGGAGCGGTACTTC
TRBV10-3	TRBJ2-6	-	TRBD1	CASSGTASGANVLTF	TGTGCCAGCTCCGGGACAGCATCTGGGGCCAACGTCCTGACTTTC
TRBV6-6	TRBJ1-4	few	-	CASSYAGLNEKLFF	TGTGCCAGCAGTTACGCCGGACTTAATGAAAAACTGTTTTTT
TRBV6-1	TRBJ1-5	few	-	CASSNQPQHF	TGTGCCAGTAGCAATCAGCCCCAGCATTTT
TRBV6-6	TRBJ2-3	-	TRBD2	CASTSRGGGTDTQYF	TGTGCCAGCACCTCCCGCGGGGGAGGCACAGATACGCAGTATTTT
TRBV29-1	TRBJ1-3	few	-	CSVDGGLTGNTIYF	TGCAGCGTTGATGGGGGTTTGACTGGAAACACCATATATTTT
TRBV27	TRBJ1-6	-	TRBD1	CASTHSRDSRLYNSPLHF	TGTGCCAGCACCCACTCCCGGGACAGCAGACTCTATAATTCACCCCTCCACTTT
TRBV29-1	TRBJ2-7	few	-	CSVYTTTYEQYF	TGCAGCGTTTATACTACCACCTACGAGCAGTACTTC
TRBV7-2	TRBJ1-1	-	TRBD1	CASSIPQGLTEAFF	TGTGCCAGCAGCATCCCACAGGGGTTAACTGAAGCTTTCTTT
TRBV6-6	TRBJ2-7	-	-	CASSYSLQDYEQYF	TGTGCCAGCAGTTACTCCCTACAGGACTACGAGCAGTACTTC
TRBV7-8	TRBJ2-5	-	TRBD1	CASSPIDRGNYNEQYF	TGTGCCAGCAGCCCAATTGACAGGGGGAACTACAATGAGCAGTACTTC
TRBV29-1	TRBJ2-7	-	-	CSVGVMGYEQYF	TGCAGCGTAGGGGTGATGGGATACGAGCAGTACTTC
TRBV7-9	TRBJ2-3	few	-	CANSSAWLSTDTQYF	TGTGCCAACAGCTCCGCTTGGTTAAGCACAGATACGCAGTATTTT
TRBV6-2/TRBV6-3	TRBJ2-7	few	-	CASSYRPGYEQYF	TGTGCCAGCAGTTATCGCCCAGGATACGAGCAGTACTTC